This entry features one T cell receptor (beta chain) sequence. Its specificity is not known. The protocol was immunoSEQ multiplex PCR, while the TCRdb copy is restricted to in-frame clones and leaves out a portion. The table lists 50,000 or so clones, 80% to 90% of them singletons. The sample belongs to a study of OX40 agonist ivuxolimab in advanced cancers. Findings and caveats of the study: Both CD4+ and CD8+ T cell populations in blood had undergone clonal expansion by week 6 at 0.1 to 3.0 mg/kg. Average numbers of expanded clones were greater in CD8+ T cells than in CD4+.

This material consisted of CD4+ or CD8+ T cells sorted from blood, taken in a trial of the OX40 agonist ivuxolimab. This sequence originates from an adult with an advanced solid tumor such as melanoma, head and neck, liver or kidney cancer.

CDR3 loop: CASRGRLAGSYEQYF. The CDR3 DNA reads TGTGCCAGCAGAGGGAGACTAGCGGGGTCCTACGAGCAGTACTTC. The chain uses TRBV28 and TRBJ2-7, with TRBD2 matching over 11 bases. CDR3 length: 15 amino acids. Germline CDR1 is MDHEN and CDR2 is SYDVKM. The junction had 5 bases not matched to a gene; V was cut back by 6 bases and J by 1 base.